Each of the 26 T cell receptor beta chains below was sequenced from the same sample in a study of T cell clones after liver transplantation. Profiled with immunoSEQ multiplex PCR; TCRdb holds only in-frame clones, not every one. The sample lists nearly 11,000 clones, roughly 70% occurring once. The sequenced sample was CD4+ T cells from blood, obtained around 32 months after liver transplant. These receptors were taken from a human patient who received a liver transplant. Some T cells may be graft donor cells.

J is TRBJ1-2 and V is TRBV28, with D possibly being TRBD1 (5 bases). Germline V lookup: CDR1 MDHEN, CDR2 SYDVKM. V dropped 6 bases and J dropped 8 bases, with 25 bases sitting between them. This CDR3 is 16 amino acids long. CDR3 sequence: CASREEGRSRAGGYTF. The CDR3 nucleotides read TGTGCCAGCAGGGAGGAGGGGCGGAGCAGGGCGGGAGGCTACACCTTC.

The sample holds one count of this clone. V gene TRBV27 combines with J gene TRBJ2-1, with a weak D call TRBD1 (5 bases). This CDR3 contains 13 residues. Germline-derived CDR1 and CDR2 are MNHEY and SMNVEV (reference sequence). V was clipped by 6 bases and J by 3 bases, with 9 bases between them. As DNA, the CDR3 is TGTGCCAGCAGCCCCGGACACTACAATGAGCAGTTCTTC. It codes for CASSPGHYNEQFF.

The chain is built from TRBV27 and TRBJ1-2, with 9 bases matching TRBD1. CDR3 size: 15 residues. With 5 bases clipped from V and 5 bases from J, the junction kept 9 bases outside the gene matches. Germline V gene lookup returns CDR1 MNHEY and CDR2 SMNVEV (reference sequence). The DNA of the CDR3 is TGTGCCAGCAGTCCCGGGACAGGGATGGGGTATGGCTACACCTTC. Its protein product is CASSPGTGMGYGYTF.

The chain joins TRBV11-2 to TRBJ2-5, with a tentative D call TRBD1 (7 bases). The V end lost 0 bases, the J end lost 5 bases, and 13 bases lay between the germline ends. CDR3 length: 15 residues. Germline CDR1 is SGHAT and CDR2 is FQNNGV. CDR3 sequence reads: CASSLDAGGGETQYF. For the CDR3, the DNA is TGTGCCAGCAGCTTAGATGCCGGAGGGGGCGAGACCCAGTACTTC.

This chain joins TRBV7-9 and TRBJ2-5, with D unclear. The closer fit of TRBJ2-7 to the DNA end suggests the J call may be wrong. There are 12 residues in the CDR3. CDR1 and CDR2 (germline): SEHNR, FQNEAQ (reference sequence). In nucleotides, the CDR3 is TGTGCCAGCAGCTTAGGATCCTACGAGCAGTACTTC. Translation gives CASSLGSYEQYF.

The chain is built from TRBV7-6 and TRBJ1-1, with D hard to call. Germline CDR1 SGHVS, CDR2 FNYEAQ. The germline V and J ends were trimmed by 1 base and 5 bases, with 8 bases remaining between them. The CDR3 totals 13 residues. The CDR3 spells CASSLGSGTEAFF. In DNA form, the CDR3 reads TGTGCCAGCAGCTTAGGATCGGGGACTGAAGCTTTCTTT.

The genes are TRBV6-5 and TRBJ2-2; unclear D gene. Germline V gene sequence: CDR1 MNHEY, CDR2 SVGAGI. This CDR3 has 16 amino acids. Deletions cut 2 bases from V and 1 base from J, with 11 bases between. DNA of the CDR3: TGTGCCAGCAGTTACGGGGTGGGTGGGAACACCGGGGAGCTGTTTTTT. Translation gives CASSYGVGGNTGELFF.

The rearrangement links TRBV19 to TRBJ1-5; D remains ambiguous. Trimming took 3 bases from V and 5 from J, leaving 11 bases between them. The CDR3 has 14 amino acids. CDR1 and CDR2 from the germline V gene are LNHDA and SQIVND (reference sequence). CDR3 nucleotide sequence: TGTGCCAGTAGTATGTTCGGCGGATATCAGCCCCAGCATTTT. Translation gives CASSMFGGYQPQHF. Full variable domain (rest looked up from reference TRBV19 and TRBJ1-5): DGGITQSPKYLFRKEGQNVTLSCEQNLNHDAMYWYRQDPGQGLRLIYYSQIVNDFQKGDIAEGYSVSREKKESFPLTVTSAQKNPTAFYLCASSMFGGYQPQHFGDGTRLSIL.

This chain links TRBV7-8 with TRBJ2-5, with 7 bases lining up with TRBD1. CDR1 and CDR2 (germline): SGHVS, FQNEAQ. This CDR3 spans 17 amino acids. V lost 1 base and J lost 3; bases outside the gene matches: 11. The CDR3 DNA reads TGTGCCAGCAGCTTAGATGAGGGGGCGATGGGGGAAGAGACCCAGTACTTC. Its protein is CASSLDEGAMGEETQYF.

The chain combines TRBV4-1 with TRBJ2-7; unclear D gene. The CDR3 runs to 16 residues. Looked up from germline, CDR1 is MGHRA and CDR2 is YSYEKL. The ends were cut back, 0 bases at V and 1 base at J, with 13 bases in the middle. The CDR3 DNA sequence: TGCGCCAGCAGCCAAGACGTAGTTGTGGGTTCCTACGAGCAGTACGTC. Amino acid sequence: CASSQDVVVGSYEQYV.

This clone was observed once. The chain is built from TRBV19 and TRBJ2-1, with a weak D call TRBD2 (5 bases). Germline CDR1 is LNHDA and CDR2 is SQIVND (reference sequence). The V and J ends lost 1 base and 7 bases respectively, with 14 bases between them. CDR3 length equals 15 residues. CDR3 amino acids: CASSIVTGSWNEQFF. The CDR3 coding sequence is TGTGCCAGTAGTATAGTTACGGGATCGTGGAATGAGCAGTTCTTC.

The CDR3, as DNA: TGTGCCAGCAGTTTGACAGGGTGGAGGTTCACTGAAGCTTTCTTT. The encoded protein is CASSLTGWRFTEAFF. The rearrangement links TRBV27 to TRBJ1-1; 7 bases map to TRBD1. V shed 3 bases, J shed 4 bases, and the junction held 8 bases outside the gene matches. This CDR3 is built from 15 residues. Germline CDR1 MNHEY, CDR2 SMNVEV (reference sequence).

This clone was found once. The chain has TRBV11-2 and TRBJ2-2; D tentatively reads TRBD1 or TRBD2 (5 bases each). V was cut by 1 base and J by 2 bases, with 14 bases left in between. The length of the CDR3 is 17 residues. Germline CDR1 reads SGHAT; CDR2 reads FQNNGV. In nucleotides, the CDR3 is TGTGCCAGCAGCTTAGTCGGGACGGGGAAAAACACCGGGGAGCTGTTTTTT. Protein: CASSLVGTGKNTGELFF.

CDR3 region: CASSHDVGGLGLVTEAFF. Here the CDR3 DNA reads TGTGCCAGCAGCCACGACGTGGGGGGGCTTGGTCTCGTCACTGAAGCTTTCTTT. The chain links TRBV7-6 to TRBJ1-1; tentatively, D is TRBD1 (6 bases). The CDR3 is 18 amino acids. Germline-derived CDR1 and CDR2 are SGHVS and FNYEAQ. V was cut by 5 bases and J by 4 bases, with 26 bases left in between.

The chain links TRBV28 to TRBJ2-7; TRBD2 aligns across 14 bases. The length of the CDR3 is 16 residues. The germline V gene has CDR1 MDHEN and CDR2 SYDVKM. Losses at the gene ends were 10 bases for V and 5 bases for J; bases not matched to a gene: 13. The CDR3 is CATRLAGGPPSDEQYV. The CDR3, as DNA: TGTGCCACTAGACTAGCGGGAGGGCCTCCGAGTGACGAGCAGTACGTC.

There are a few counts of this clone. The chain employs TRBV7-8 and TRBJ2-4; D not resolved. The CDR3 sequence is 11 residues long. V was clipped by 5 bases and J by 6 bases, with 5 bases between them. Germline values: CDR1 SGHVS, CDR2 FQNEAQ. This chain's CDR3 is CASSEGNIQYF. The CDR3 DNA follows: TGTGCCAGCAGCGAAGGAAACATTCAGTACTTC.

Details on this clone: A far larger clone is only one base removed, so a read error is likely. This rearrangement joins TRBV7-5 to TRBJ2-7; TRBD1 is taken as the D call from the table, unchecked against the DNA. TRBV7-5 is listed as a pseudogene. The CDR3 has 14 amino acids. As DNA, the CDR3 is TGTGCCAGCAGCTTAGAGGGGGTCGGTTACGAGCAGTACTTC. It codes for CASSLEGVGYEQYF.

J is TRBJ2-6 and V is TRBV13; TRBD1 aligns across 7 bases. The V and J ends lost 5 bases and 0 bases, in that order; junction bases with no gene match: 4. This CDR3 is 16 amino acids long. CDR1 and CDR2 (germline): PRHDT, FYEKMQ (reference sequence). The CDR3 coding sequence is TGTGCCAGCAGCAAGGGACAGTTCTCTGGGGCCAACGTCCTGACTTTC. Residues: CASSKGQFSGANVLTF.

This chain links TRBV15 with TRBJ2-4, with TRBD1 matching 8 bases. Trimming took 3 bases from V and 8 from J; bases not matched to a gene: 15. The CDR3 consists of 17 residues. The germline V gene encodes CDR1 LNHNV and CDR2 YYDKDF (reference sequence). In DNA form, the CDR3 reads TGTGCCACCAGCAGGGGGGCAGGGGGCAATTTTTGGGACATTCAGTACTTC. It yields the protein CATSRGAGGNFWDIQYF.

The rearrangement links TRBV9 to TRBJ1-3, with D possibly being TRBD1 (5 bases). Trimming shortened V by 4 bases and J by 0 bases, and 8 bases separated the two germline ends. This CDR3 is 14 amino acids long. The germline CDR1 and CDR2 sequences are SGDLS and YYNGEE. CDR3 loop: CASSQGSSGNTIYF. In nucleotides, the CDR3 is TGTGCCAGCAGCCAGGGTTCCTCTGGAAACACCATATATTTT.

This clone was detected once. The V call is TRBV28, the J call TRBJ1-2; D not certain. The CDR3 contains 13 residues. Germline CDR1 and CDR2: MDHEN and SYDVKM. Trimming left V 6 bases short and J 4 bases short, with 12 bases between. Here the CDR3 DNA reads TGTGCCAGCAGCCTTGACCGGGCCTATGGCTACACCTTC. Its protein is CASSLDRAYGYTF.

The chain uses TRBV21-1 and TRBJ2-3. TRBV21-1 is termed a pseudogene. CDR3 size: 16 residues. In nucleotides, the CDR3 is TGTGCCAGCACTGACCGGGCCCCGGCCCACACAGATACGCAGTATTTT. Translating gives CASTDRAPAHTDTQYF.

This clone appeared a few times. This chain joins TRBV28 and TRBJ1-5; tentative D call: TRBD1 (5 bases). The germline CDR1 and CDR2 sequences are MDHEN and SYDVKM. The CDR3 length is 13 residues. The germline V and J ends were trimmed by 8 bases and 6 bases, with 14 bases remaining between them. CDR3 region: CASHGWGGQPQHF. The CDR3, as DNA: TGTGCCAGCCACGGGTGGGGGGGTCAGCCCCAGCATTTT.

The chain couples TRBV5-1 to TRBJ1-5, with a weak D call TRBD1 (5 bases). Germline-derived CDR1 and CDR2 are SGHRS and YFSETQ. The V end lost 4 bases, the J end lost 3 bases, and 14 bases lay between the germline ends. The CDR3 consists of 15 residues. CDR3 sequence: CASSAGGGNNQPQHF. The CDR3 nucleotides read TGCGCCAGCAGCGCCGGGGGTGGTAACAATCAGCCCCAGCATTTT.

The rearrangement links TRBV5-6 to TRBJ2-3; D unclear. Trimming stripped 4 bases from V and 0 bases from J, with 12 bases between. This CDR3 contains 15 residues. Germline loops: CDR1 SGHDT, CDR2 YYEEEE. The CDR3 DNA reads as TGTGCCAGCAGCCTGAGGTTGGACAGCACAGATACGCAGTATTTT. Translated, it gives CASSLRLDSTDTQYF.

The CDR3 coding sequence is TGTGCCAGTAGTATTTTCGACAGGGAAGAGACCCAGTACTTC. It translates to CASSIFDREETQYF. The J gene is TRBJ2-5, the V gene TRBV19; 7 bases match TRBD1. The CDR3 spans 14 residues. Germline V gives CDR1 LNHDA, CDR2 SQIVND (reference sequence). J gave up 3 bases and V 3 bases, and 4 bases lay outside the gene matches. Full variable domain (outside the CDR3, taken from reference TRBV19 and TRBJ2-5): DGGITQSPKYLFRKEGQNVTLSCEQNLNHDAMYWYRQDPGQGLRLIYYSQIVNDFQKGDIAEGYSVSREKKESFPLTVTSAQKNPTAFYLCASSIFDREETQYFGPGTRLLVL.